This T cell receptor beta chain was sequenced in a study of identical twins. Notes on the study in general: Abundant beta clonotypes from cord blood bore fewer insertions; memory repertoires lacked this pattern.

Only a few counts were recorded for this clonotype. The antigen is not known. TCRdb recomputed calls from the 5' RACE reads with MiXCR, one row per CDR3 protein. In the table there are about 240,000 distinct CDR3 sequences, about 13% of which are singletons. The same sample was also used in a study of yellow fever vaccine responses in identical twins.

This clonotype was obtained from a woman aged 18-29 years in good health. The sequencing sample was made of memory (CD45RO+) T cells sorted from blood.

In DNA, the CDR3 is TGTGCCACCAGCAGAGAAACCGGGACAGGGGCCTACGAGCAGTACTTC. The encoded protein is CATSRETGTGAYEQYF. The genes are TRBV15 and TRBJ2-7, with TRBD1 matching 10 bases. After removal of 0 bases from V and 2 bases from J, the junction contained 4 bases not matched to a gene. Germline-derived CDR1 and CDR2 are LNHNV and YYDKDF (reference sequence). This CDR3 is 16 amino acids long.